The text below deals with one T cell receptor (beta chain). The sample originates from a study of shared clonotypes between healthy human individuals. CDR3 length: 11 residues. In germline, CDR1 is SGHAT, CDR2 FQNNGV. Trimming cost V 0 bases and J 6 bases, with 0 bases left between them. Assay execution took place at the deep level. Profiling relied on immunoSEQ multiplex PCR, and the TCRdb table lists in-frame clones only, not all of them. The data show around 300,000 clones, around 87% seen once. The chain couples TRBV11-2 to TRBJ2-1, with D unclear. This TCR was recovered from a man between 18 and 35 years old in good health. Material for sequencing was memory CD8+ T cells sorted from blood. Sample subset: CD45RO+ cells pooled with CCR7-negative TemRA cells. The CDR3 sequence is CASSLDNEQFF. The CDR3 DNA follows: TGTGCCAGCAGCTTAGACAATGAGCAGTTCTTC. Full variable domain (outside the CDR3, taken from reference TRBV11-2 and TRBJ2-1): EAGVAQSPRYKIIEKRQSVAFWCNPISGHATLYWYQQILGQGPKLLIQFQNNGVVDDSQLPKDRFSAERLKGVDSTLKIQPAKLEDSAVYLCASSLDNEQFFGPGTRLTVL.